Described below is a single TCR beta chain sequence and its context. Its antigen is as yet unknown. The germline V gene has CDR1 SGHNT and CDR2 YYREEE (reference sequence). This CDR3 has 15 residues. This sample was taken from a study of OX40 agonist ivuxolimab in advanced cancers. Study summary: Each patient was given ivuxolimab into a vein every 2 weeks, at 0.01 to 10 mg/kg. Two cutaneous melanoma patients and one hepatocellular carcinoma patient, three in all, had partial responses. Earlier treatment with anti-PD-1, anti-PD-L1 or anti-CTLA-4 was permitted, and over 35% had received some. Study-wide findings and caveats: Low normalized T-cell clonal expansion also characterized some of the nonresponders.

Measured with immunoSEQ multiplex PCR; TCRdb has only the in-frame clones, and not every one. The table records 30,000 to 45,000 clones, 78% of them present only once. This chain uses TRBV5-4 with TRBJ2-5; 12 bases agree with TRBD1. The J call may be mistaken, given a closer DNA end match to TRBJ2-7. The material sequenced was CD4+ or CD8+ T cells sorted from blood, taken in a trial of the OX40 agonist ivuxolimab. This sequence was found in an adult with an advanced solid tumor such as melanoma, head and neck, liver or kidney cancer. CDR3 region: CASRNGTGGVNEQYF. CDR3 sequence (DNA): TGTGCCAGCAGAAATGGGACAGGGGGCGTGAACGAGCAGTACTTC.